The 20 T cell receptor beta chains given below trace back to one sample, sequenced in a study of response to subunit inactivated influenza vaccine. TCRdb analysed the RT-PCR reads with MiXCR anew, one entry per CDR3 protein. The data contain hundreds of thousands of distinct CDR3 sequences, less than 8% of them singletons. The sequences come from PBMCs from blood, collected roughly 24 months after vaccination. Every receptor here comes from a man between 50 and 69 years old who received an inactivated influenza vaccine.

The chain links TRBV20-1 to TRBJ1-2, with D uncertain. CDR3 length equals 12 residues. The germline V gene has CDR1 DFQATT and CDR2 SNEGSKA (reference sequence). The ends were cut back, 0 bases at V and 11 bases at J, with 13 bases in the middle. The CDR3 loop is CSARDRAASYTF. CDR3 bases: TGCAGTGCTAGAGATCGGGCAGCTTCTTACACCTTC.

The J gene is TRBJ2-1, the V gene TRBV24-1; 8 positions agree with TRBD1. This CDR3 spans 14 amino acids. From germline, CDR1 is KGHDR and CDR2 SFDVKD. V lost 4 bases, J lost 9 bases, and 7 bases stayed unmatched. In nucleotides, the CDR3 is TGTGCCACCAGTGACCCGACAGGGGACCGTGAGCAGTTCTTC. It is translated as CATSDPTGDREQFF.

The chain recombines TRBV5-1 with TRBJ2-7, with a possible D match to TRBD1 (6 bases). The length of the CDR3 is 15 residues. Trimming took 4 bases from V and 0 from J, leaving 14 bases between them. Germline CDR1 and CDR2: SGHRS and YFSETQ. CDR3 sequence reads: CASSHGQTSSYEQYF. CDR3 nucleotides: TGCGCCAGCAGCCATGGACAGACTTCCTCCTACGAGCAGTACTTC.

This clonotype was counted at least ten times. V gene TRBV11-2 combines with J gene TRBJ1-1, with 8 bases that match TRBD1. The junction had 9 bases not matched to a gene; V was cut back by 5 bases and J by 4 bases. This CDR3 contains 15 residues. The germline gives CDR1 SGHAT, CDR2 FQNNGV. The DNA for the CDR3 is TGTGCCAGCAGCCCCCAACGGCAGGGGGCCACTGAAGCTTTCTTT. Amino acids: CASSPQRQGATEAFF.

The rearrangement uses TRBV5-1 and TRBJ2-3; D tentatively fits TRBD1 or TRBD2 (5 bases each). CDR3 length equals 15 residues. Per the germline V gene, CDR1 is SGHRS and CDR2 is YFSETQ. Trimming took off 4 bases at V and 5 bases at J, with 17 bases between the two ends. CDR3 in DNA: TGCGCCAGCAGCCCCGTGGGTCAGGGAGTAGATACGCAGTATTTT. It translates to CASSPVGQGVDTQYF.

This clonotype has more than one count but fewer than ten. The J gene is TRBJ2-7, the V gene TRBV10-3, with 9 bases that match TRBD2. CDR1 is ENHRY and CDR2 is SYGVKD in the germline V gene. With 4 bases clipped from V and 6 bases from J, the junction kept 13 bases outside the gene matches. The CDR3 sequence is 16 residues long. For the CDR3, the DNA is TGTGCCATCAGTGCCGGTGGTGGCAGTAGCGGGAGCGAGCAGTACTTC. Protein product: CAISAGGGSSGSEQYF.

There are many counts of this clonotype. J is TRBJ2-2 and V is TRBV20-1, with D tentatively TRBD2 (5 bases). CDR3 length: 17 residues. Trimming pared 0 bases from V and 0 bases from J, leaving 14 bases between. Germline CDR1 is DFQATT and CDR2 is SNEGSKA (reference sequence). The CDR3 region has the DNA TGCAGTGCTAGAGATCCGCGTCGGGATACGAACACCGGGGAGCTGTTTTTT. Translation: CSARDPRRDTNTGELFF.

This clonotype was seen a handful of times. The chain combines TRBV7-2 with TRBJ2-2, with TRBD2 matching 8 bases. Germline V lookup: CDR1 SGHTA, CDR2 FQGNSA. Germline trimming cut 7 bases from V and 0 bases from J; bases unmatched to any gene: 4. The CDR3 is made up of 15 amino acids. The CDR3 sequence: CASIPAGANTGELFF. The CDR3 region has the DNA TGTGCCAGCATCCCAGCGGGGGCGAACACCGGGGAGCTGTTTTTT.

The rearrangement uses TRBV6-1 and TRBJ2-3, with 7 positions matching TRBD1. The V gene's germline CDR1 is MNHNS and CDR2 SASEGT. After removal of 6 bases from V and 2 bases from J, the junction contained 20 bases not matched to a gene. The CDR3 is 19 residues long. The CDR3: CASSRNFNWDSYSTDTQYF. For the CDR3, the DNA is TGTGCCAGCAGCCGCAACTTTAATTGGGACAGCTACTCCACAGATACGCAGTATTTT.

This chain joins TRBV12-3 or TRBV12-4 and TRBJ1-3; D ambiguous. The CDR3 consists of 14 residues. Trimming stripped 6 bases from V and 4 bases from J, with 13 bases between. CDR3 sequence reads: CASRRGLGGNTIYF. The DNA for the CDR3 is TGTGCCAGCAGGCGGGGTTTGGGAGGAAACACCATATATTTT.

This clonotype showed up many times. This rearrangement joins TRBV6-2 or TRBV6-3 to TRBJ1-5; a possible D gene is TRBD1 (5 bases). This CDR3 region has 13 residues. V was cut by 10 bases and J by 2 bases, with 12 bases left in between. The germline CDR1 and CDR2 sequences are MNHEY and SVGEGT. The CDR3: CATVGTGNQPQHF. DNA for the CDR3: TGTGCCACCGTTGGGACCGGCAATCAGCCCCAGCATTTT.

This clonotype was found many times. This sequence joins TRBV5-1 and TRBJ1-1; no clear D gene. The CDR3 runs to 16 residues. Looked up from germline, CDR1 is SGHRS and CDR2 is YFSETQ. Trimming took off 1 base at V and 0 bases at J, with 13 bases between the two ends. The CDR3 coding sequence is TGCGCCAGCAGCTTGAGGGCGATGGGCTTGAACACTGAAGCTTTCTTT. This translates into CASSLRAMGLNTEAFF.

This chain joins TRBV7-2 and TRBJ2-7; a possible D gene is TRBD1 (6 bases). Germline-derived CDR1 and CDR2 are SGHTA and FQGNSA. Trimming took 4 bases from V and 4 from J, leaving 14 bases between them. CDR3 size: 14 residues. The CDR3: CASSSPRGSYEQYF. The CDR3 nucleotides are TGTGCCAGCAGCTCACCGAGGGGGTCGTACGAGCAGTACTTC.

The rearrangement joins TRBV28 to TRBJ2-3, with 7 bases identical to TRBD1. V lost 6 bases to trimming and J lost 6 bases; unmatched junction nucleotides: 12. Looked up from germline, CDR1 is MDHEN and CDR2 is SYDVKM. This CDR3 comprises 15 residues. CDR3 in DNA: TGTGCCAGCAGATTGAACAGGGGCTGGGGGGATACGCAGTATTTT. Translated, it gives CASRLNRGWGDTQYF.

This clonotype was counted between two and nine times. This sequence joins TRBV20-1 and TRBJ2-7; 7 bases are a match to TRBD1. The CDR3 is made up of 14 amino acids. J was trimmed by 3 bases and V by 4 bases; bases with no gene match: 9. In germline, CDR1 is DFQATT, CDR2 SNEGSKA (reference sequence). In DNA form, the CDR3 reads TGCAGTGCTACCGACAACAGGGGTAACTACGAGCAGTACTTC. Translated: CSATDNRGNYEQYF.

At least ten counts were recorded for this clonotype. CDR3 sequence reads: CASSLGGLNPEAFF. The CDR3 DNA reads as TGTGCCAGCAGCTTAGGGGGGCTCAACCCTGAAGCTTTCTTT. The genes are TRBV7-2 and TRBJ1-1; perhaps TRBD1 as D (6 bases). The CDR3 runs to 14 residues. Germline CDR1 SGHTA, CDR2 FQGNSA. V shed 1 base and J shed 6 bases, with 12 bases lying between them.

This clonotype has ten or more counts. The chain uses TRBV12-3 or TRBV12-4 and TRBJ2-2; D may be TRBD2 (6 bases). The CDR3 loop spans 13 amino acids. V lost 8 bases to trimming and J lost 5 bases, with 12 bases between them. CDR3 nucleotide sequence: TGTGCCAGCGGCTTGGGGGGAACCGGGGAGCTGTTTTTT. It translates to CASGLGGTGELFF.

This clonotype was detected many times. The V call is TRBV11-2, the J call TRBJ2-1, with a tentative D call TRBD2 (6 bases). Germline loops: CDR1 SGHAT, CDR2 FQNNGV. V was clipped by 1 base and J by 7 bases, with 17 bases between them. The CDR3 length is 16 residues. CDR3: CASSLGGRGTGNEQFF. The DNA of the CDR3 is TGTGCCAGCAGCTTAGGTGGGCGGGGAACTGGAAATGAGCAGTTCTTC.

Ten or more counts support this clonotype. The chain uses TRBV20-1 and TRBJ1-5; D uncertain. The V gene's germline CDR1 is DFQATT and CDR2 SNEGSKA (reference sequence). Trimming removed 0 bases from V and 9 bases from J, with 9 bases in between. The CDR3 extends over 12 amino acids. CDR3 nucleotides: TGCAGTGCTAGAGACGGAAGTCGGCCCCAGCATTTT. This codes for CSARDGSRPQHF.

Only a few counts were recorded for this clonotype. J is TRBJ2-1 and V is TRBV4-3; no clear D. Trimming stripped 8 bases from V and 5 bases from J, with 13 bases between. CDR3 length equals 13 residues. Looked up from germline, CDR1 is LGHNA and CDR2 is YSLEER. CDR3 region: CASRDWTDNEQFF. The CDR3 DNA is TGCGCCAGCCGTGACTGGACGGACAATGAGCAGTTCTTC.